These 14 T cell receptor beta chains were all obtained from the same sample, sequenced in a study of tumor-infiltrating lymphocytes in localized non-small cell lung cancer. Method: immunoSEQ multiplex PCR; TCRdb's copy keeps in-frame clones and lacks some. The table includes fewer than 25,000 clones, 73% detected once. The sample comprised lung tumor tissue. Every receptor here comes from a human donor with non-small cell lung cancer.

The chain links TRBV9 to TRBJ2-1; D gene unclear. V lost 4 bases to trimming and J lost 0 bases, with 11 bases between them. This CDR3 spans 15 amino acids. Germline V gene lookup returns CDR1 SGDLS and CDR2 YYNGEE. The CDR3 DNA reads TGTGCCAGCAGCCCCCCCGGGCCCTCCTACAATGAGCAGTTCTTC. Translation: CASSPPGPSYNEQFF.

The chain carries TRBV7-9 and TRBJ1-1, with D unclear. Trimming took off 1 base at V and 1 base at J, with 7 bases between the two ends. This CDR3 has 14 amino acids. Germline values: CDR1 SEHNR, CDR2 FQNEAQ (reference sequence). The CDR3 reads CASSLGVANTEAFF. CDR3 bases: TGTGCCAGCAGCTTAGGGGTAGCGAACACTGAAGCTTTCTTT.

This clone is medium-sized within its sample. This chain links TRBV6-1 with TRBJ1-4; perhaps TRBD1 as D (6 bases). The CDR3 loop spans 15 amino acids. CDR1 and CDR2 from the germline V gene are MNHNS and SASEGT. Trimming took off 2 bases at V and 4 bases at J, with 11 bases between the two ends. CDR3 bases: TGTGCCAGCAGTGAAACGACAGGAGGTAATGAAAAACTGTTTTTT. Translation gives CASSETTGGNEKLFF.

This chain links TRBV11-3 with TRBJ2-7; 10 nucleotides align to TRBD1. This CDR3 has 15 amino acids. Unmatched junction bases numbered 7, after V lost 5 bases and J lost 3 bases. The germline gives CDR1 SGHNT, CDR2 YENEEA. The CDR3 here is CASSDAGTGVYEQYF. The CDR3 nucleotides read TGTGCCAGCAGCGATGCCGGGACAGGGGTCTACGAGCAGTACTTC.

The V gene is TRBV18, the J gene TRBJ1-2; D might be TRBD1 (6 bases). The V end lost 2 bases, the J end lost 4 bases, and 14 bases lay between the germline ends. The CDR3 spans 15 residues. Germline values: CDR1 KGHSH, CDR2 LQKENI. The CDR3 here is CASSPETGSFYGYTF. The CDR3 coding sequence is TGTGCCAGCTCACCAGAGACAGGTTCTTTCTATGGCTACACCTTC.

This clone was found once. This chain uses TRBV4-2 with TRBJ2-6; no firm D call. CDR1 LGHNA and CDR2 YNFKEQ come from the germline V gene. CDR3 length: 15 residues. Trimming left V 1 base short and J 2 bases short, with 6 bases between. As DNA, the CDR3 is TGTGCCAGCAGCCAAGGGGTCGCTGGGGCCAACGTCCTGACTTTC. The encoded protein is CASSQGVAGANVLTF.

This clone was seen more than once but under ten times. The rearrangement joins TRBV5-1 to TRBJ1-1; a possible D gene is TRBD1 (5 bases). Germline CDR1 SGHRS, CDR2 YFSETQ. V lost 5 bases and J 0 bases, leaving 11 bases between the germline ends. CDR3 length equals 14 residues. Here the CDR3 reads CASRWDGVNTEAFF. DNA of the CDR3: TGCGCCAGCAGGTGGGACGGGGTGAACACTGAAGCTTTCTTT.

The rearrangement links TRBV29-1 to TRBJ2-3; 9 bases match TRBD1. Trimming at V came to 4 bases and at J to 2 bases, leaving 7 bases not matched to a gene. Germline assignment: CDR1 SQVTM and CDR2 ANQGSEA. CDR3 length equals 15 residues. CDR3 amino acids: CSVGQQGATTDTQYF. DNA of the CDR3: TGCAGCGTTGGCCAACAGGGGGCTACCACAGATACGCAGTATTTT.

This rearrangement joins TRBV5-1 to TRBJ1-1, with 7 positions matching TRBD1. This CDR3 has 16 amino acids. Looked up from germline, CDR1 is SGHRS and CDR2 is YFSETQ. The V segment lost 3 bases and the J segment 4 bases; nucleotides outside the gene matches: 12. DNA for the CDR3: TGCGCCAGCAGCTGGGGGCAGACAGGGAGGCGCACTGAAGCTTTCTTT. It is translated as CASSWGQTGRRTEAFF. Filled out from reference TRBV5-1 and TRBJ1-1, the complete variable domain reads KAGVTQTPRYLIKTRGQQVTLSCSPISGHRSVSWYQQTPGQGLQFLFEYFSETQRNKGNFPGRFSGRQFSNSRSEMNVSTLELGDSALYLCASSWGQTGRRTEAFFGQGTRLTVV.

The CDR3 spells CASSLVGGAHYGYTF. CDR3 nucleotide sequence: TGTGCCAGCAGCTTGGTGGGGGGCGCACACTATGGCTACACCTTC. The rearrangement links TRBV5-6 to TRBJ1-2, with D possibly being TRBD1 (6 bases). Germline lookup yields CDR1 SGHDT and CDR2 YYEEEE. With 0 bases removed from V and 3 bases from J, the gap between germline ends came to 12 bases. The CDR3 totals 15 residues.

The count of this clone is one. J is TRBJ2-3 and V is TRBV7-3; D possibly corresponds to TRBD2 (7 bases). Looked up from germline, CDR1 is SGHTA and CDR2 is FQGTGA. The CDR3 is 16 residues long. V was trimmed by 4 bases and J by 8 bases, leaving 22 bases between them. The CDR3 DNA is TGTGCCAGCAGCTCCAATGCGGGGGCGTATGAGGGTACGCAGTATTTT. It codes for CASSSNAGAYEGTQYF.

The chain joins TRBV6-5 to TRBJ2-5; 7 bases are shared with TRBD1. Germline lookup yields CDR1 MNHEY and CDR2 SVGAGI. This CDR3 has 16 residues. After removal of 0 bases from V and 1 base from J, the junction contained 5 bases not matched to a gene. CDR3 bases: TGTGCCAGCAGTTACTCGATAGGGGGCGGCCAAGAGACCCAGTACTTC. It is translated as CASSYSIGGGQETQYF.

The genes are TRBV6-5 and TRBJ2-7; D is possibly TRBD1 (6 bases). This CDR3 spans 13 amino acids. Trimming stripped 6 bases from V and 3 bases from J, with 12 bases between. CDR1 and CDR2 (germline): MNHEY, SVGAGI. CDR3 DNA: TGTGCCAGCAGCCCCAGGGGTTACTACGAGCAGTACTTC. This translates into CASSPRGYYEQYF.

The rearrangement uses TRBV6-5 and TRBJ2-7, with D unclear. This CDR3 spans 14 amino acids. From germline, CDR1 is MNHEY and CDR2 SVGAGI. Trimming removed 6 bases at V and 0 bases at J, with 12 bases between. This chain's CDR3 is CASSPKPTSYEQYF. In DNA, the CDR3 is TGTGCCAGCAGCCCAAAGCCTACCTCCTACGAGCAGTACTTC.